This T cell receptor (beta chain) is drawn from a study of Ad26.COV2.S vaccination and SARS-CoV-2 variants. About the study: The authors gave Ad26.COV2.S intramuscularly, either once or twice 56 days apart. Notes on the study in general: Spike-specific TCR breadth in vaccine recipients exceeded that seen in placebo recipients.

J was trimmed by 2 bases and V by 4 bases; bases with no gene match: 3. The CDR3 is 15 residues long. CDR1 and CDR2 from the germline V gene are LGHDT and YNNKEL (reference sequence). Turning to this clone: Its antigen is undetermined.

The treatment was: about 20 received Ad26.COV2.S at low or high dose, single or two shots; roughly 5 received placebo; per-sample allocation not given. Sampling happened 63 days after the first vaccine or placebo injection. The donor's status was that of an adult aged 18-55 years in Boston. Assay used: immunoSEQ multiplex PCR; TCRdb lists only in-frame clones, some missing. The profile covers more than 250,000 clones, with about 87% appearing a single time and around 3% taken by the ten largest. The material sequenced was peripheral blood, taken in a trial of Ad26.COV2.S vaccine versus placebo. The J gene is TRBJ2-1, the V gene TRBV3-1 (or the pseudogene TRBV3-2); 9 bases are a match to TRBD1. The receptor was isolated from a person aged 18-60 years who received the Ad26.COV2.S COVID-19 vaccine or a placebo. DNA for the CDR3: TGTGCCAGCAGCCCTGACAGGGGGACCTACAATGAGCAGTTCTTC. Protein sequence: CASSPDRGTYNEQFF.